This TCR beta chain emerged from a study of blood T cell repertoires in COVID-19. Using immunoSEQ multiplex PCR, the repertoire was profiled, and TCRdb retains in-frame clones only, with some absent. The sample carries around 44,000 clones, around 93% recorded once. Trimming removed 3 bases from V and 5 bases from J, with 20 bases in between. Per germline, CDR1 MGHRA and CDR2 YSYEKL. The CDR3 length is 17 residues. The clonotype was recovered from a human donor in a cohort sampled during active COVID-19. The rearrangement uses TRBV4-1 and TRBJ2-1; tentatively, D is TRBD1 (6 bases). Specimen: peripheral blood. The CDR3 DNA follows: TGCGCCAGCAGCCAGTCATTAGGGACATTTTCCAACAATGAGCAGTTCTTC. Translating gives CASSQSLGTFSNNEQFF.